The present T cell receptor beta chain was sequenced within a study of T cells in Graves' hyperthyroidism and ophthalmopathy. Each diagnosis drew on symptoms, thyroxine, TRAb, thyroid ultrasound and orbital computed tomography findings. The authors obtained PBMCs from more than 8 ml of fresh peripheral blood. The germline V and J ends were trimmed by 5 bases and 6 bases, with 17 bases remaining between them. The CDR3 is 15 residues long. As for this clonotype: Its matching antigen is unknown.

It was RNA transcripts that yielded the amplified TCR beta CDR3 regions. A set of HTBI primers served as the primers for a first-round RT-PCR of the TCR CDR3. MiXCR, applied by TCRdb to the multiplex PCR reads, yields one record per CDR3 protein. The profile shows about 300,000 distinct CDR3 sequences, roughly 19% of them singletons. Study-level points and caveats: Blood also held most thyroid clonotypes expanded beyond 0.001.

The chain links TRBV12-3 or TRBV12-4 to TRBJ1-5, with D possibly TRBD1 on 5 matching bases. Material for sequencing was blood. The receptor was isolated from a man aged 45-60 years with Graves' ophthalmopathy. This CDR3 is CASSARQGGFQPQHF. The CDR3 coding sequence is TGTGCCAGCAGTGCGAGGCAGGGCGGGTTTCAGCCCCAGCATTTT.